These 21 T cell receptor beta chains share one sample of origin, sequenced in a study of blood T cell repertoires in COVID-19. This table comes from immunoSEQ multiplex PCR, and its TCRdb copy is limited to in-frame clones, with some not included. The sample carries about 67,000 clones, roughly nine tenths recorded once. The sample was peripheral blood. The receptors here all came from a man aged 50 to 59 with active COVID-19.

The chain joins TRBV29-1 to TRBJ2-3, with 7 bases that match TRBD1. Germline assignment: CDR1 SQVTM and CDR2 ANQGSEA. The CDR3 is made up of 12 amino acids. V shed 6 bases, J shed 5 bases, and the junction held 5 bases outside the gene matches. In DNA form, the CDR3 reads TGCAGCGTATACAGGGGCCAAGATACGCAGTATTTT. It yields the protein CSVYRGQDTQYF.

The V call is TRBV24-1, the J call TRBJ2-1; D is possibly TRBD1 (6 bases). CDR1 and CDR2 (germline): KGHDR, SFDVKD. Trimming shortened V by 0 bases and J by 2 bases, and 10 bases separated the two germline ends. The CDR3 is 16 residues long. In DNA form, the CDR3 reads TGTGCCACCAGTGATTTGCAGGGGTCAACCTACAATGAGCAGTTCTTC. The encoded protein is CATSDLQGSTYNEQFF.

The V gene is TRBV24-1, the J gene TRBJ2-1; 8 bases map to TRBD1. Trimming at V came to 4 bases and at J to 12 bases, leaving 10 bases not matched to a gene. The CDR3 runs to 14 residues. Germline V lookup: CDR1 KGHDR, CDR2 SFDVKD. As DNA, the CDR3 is TGTGCCACCAGTGAGGGGAAGACACAGGGGGGGCAGTTCTTC. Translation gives CATSEGKTQGGQFF.

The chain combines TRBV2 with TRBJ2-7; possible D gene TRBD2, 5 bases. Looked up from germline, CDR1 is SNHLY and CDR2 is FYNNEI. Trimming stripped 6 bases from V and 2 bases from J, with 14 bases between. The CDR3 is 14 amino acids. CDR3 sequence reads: CASSQQLGAYEQYF. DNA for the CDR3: TGTGCCAGCAGCCAACAGCTCGGGGCCTACGAGCAGTACTTC.

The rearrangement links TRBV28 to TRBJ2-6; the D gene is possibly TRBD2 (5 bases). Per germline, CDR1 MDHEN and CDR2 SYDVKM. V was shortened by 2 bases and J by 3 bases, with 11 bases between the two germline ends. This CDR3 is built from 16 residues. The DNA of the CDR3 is TGTGCCAGCAGTTTAGGTGGGAGCTTTGGGGCCAACGTCCTGACTTTC. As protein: CASSLGGSFGANVLTF. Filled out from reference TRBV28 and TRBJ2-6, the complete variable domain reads DVKVTQSSRYLVKRTGEKVFLECVQDMDHENMFWYRQDPGLGLRLIYFSYDVKMKEKGDIPEGYSVSREKKERFSLILESASTNQTSMYLCASSLGGSFGANVLTFGAGSRLTVL.

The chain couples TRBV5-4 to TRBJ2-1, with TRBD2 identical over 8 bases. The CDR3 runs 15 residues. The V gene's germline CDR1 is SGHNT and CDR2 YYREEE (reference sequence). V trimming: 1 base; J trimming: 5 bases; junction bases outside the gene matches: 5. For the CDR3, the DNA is TGTGCCAGCAGCTTGCGACTAGCGCCGGACAATGAGCAGTTCTTC. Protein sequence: CASSLRLAPDNEQFF. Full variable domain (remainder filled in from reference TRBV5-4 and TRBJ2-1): ETGVTQSPTHLIKTRGQQVTLRCSSQSGHNTVSWYQQALGQGPQFIFQYYREEENGRGNFPPRFSGLQFPNYSSELNVNALELDDSALYLCASSLRLAPDNEQFFGPGTRLTVL.

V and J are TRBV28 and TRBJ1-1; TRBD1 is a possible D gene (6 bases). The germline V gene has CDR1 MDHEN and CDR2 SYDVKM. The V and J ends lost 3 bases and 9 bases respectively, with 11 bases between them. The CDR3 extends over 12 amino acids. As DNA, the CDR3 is TGTGCCAGCAGTTTTCAGGGGACCAAAGCTTTCTTT. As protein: CASSFQGTKAFF. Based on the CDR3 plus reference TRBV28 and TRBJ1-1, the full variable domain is DVKVTQSSRYLVKRTGEKVFLECVQDMDHENMFWYRQDPGLGLRLIYFSYDVKMKEKGDIPEGYSVSREKKERFSLILESASTNQTSMYLCASSFQGTKAFFGQGTRLTVV.

Here the CDR3 reads CASRDPGQGYGYTF. As DNA, the CDR3 is TGTGCCAGCAGGGATCCGGGACAGGGATATGGCTACACCTTC. The chain employs TRBV2 and TRBJ1-2, with 9 nucleotides matching TRBD1. CDR1 is SNHLY, CDR2 FYNNEI, per germline. The CDR3 spans 14 residues. After removal of 6 bases from V and 5 bases from J, the junction contained 7 bases not matched to a gene.

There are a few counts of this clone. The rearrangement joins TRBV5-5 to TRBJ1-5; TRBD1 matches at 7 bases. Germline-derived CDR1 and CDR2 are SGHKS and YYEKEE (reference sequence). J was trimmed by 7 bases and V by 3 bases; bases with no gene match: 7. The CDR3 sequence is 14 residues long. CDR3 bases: TGTGCCAGCAGCTACCTGACAGGGATACAGCCCCAGCATTTT. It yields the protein CASSYLTGIQPQHF.

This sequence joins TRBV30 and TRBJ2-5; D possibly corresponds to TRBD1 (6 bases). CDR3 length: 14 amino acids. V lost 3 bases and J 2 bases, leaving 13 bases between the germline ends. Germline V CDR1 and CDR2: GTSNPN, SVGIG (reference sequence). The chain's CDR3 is CAWRDTGRQETQYF. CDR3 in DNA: TGTGCCTGGAGAGACACAGGGCGGCAAGAGACCCAGTACTTC.

CDR3 loop: CASSRDRYEQYF. The CDR3 coding sequence is TGCGCCAGCAGCCGGGACAGGTACGAGCAGTACTTC. The chain has TRBV5-1 and TRBJ2-7, with 8 bases fitting TRBD1. The CDR3 covers 12 residues. Unmatched junction bases numbered 1, after V lost 4 bases and J lost 4 bases. CDR1 and CDR2 from the germline V gene are SGHRS and YFSETQ.

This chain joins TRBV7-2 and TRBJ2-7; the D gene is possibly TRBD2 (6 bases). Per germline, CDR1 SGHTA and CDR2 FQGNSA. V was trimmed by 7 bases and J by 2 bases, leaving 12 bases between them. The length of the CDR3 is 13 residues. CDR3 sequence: CASKIGGTYEQYF. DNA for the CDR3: TGTGCCAGCAAAATCGGGGGTACCTACGAGCAGTACTTC.

DNA for the CDR3: TGTGCCAGCCTAACAGGGGTATTGGGAAACACTGAAGCTTTCTTT. Protein product: CASLTGVLGNTEAFF. The gene calls are TRBV2 and TRBJ1-1, with 7 bases aligning to TRBD1. The V gene's germline CDR1 is SNHLY and CDR2 FYNNEI. CDR3 length equals 15 residues. Trimming cost V 8 bases and J 2 bases; bases outside gene matches: 11.

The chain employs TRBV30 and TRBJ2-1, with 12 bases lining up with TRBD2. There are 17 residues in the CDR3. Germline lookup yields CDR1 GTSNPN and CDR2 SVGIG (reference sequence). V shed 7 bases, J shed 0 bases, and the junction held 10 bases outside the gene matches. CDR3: CASTTSGRQSSYNEQFF. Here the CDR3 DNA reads TGTGCCTCCACGACTAGCGGGAGACAGAGCTCCTACAATGAGCAGTTCTTC.

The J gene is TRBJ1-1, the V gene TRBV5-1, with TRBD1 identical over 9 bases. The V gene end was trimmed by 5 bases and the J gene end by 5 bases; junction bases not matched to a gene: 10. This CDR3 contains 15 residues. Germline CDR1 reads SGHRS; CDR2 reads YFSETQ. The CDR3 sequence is CASREPGQGMTEAFF. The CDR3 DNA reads TGCGCCAGCAGGGAACCGGGACAGGGTATGACTGAAGCTTTCTTT.

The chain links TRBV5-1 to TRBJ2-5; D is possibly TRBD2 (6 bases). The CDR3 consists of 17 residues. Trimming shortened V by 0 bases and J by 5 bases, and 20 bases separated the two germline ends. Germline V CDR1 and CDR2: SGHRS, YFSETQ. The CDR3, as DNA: TGCGCCAGCAGCTTGGGCCTTGCCGGAGGGGTGAGGGAGACCCAGTACTTC. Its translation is CASSLGLAGGVRETQYF.

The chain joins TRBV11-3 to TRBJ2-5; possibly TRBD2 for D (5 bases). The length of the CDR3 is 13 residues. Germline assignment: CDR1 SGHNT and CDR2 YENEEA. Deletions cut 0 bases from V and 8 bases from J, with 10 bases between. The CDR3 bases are TGTGCCAGCAGCTTAGATCCGACGGGAACCCAGTACTTC. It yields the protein CASSLDPTGTQYF.

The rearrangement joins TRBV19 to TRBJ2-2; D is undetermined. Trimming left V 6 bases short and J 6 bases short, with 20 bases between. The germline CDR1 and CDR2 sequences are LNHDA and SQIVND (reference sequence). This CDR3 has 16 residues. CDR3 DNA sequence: TGTGCCAGTAGAATTGGGCACAATGTGCTTTCCGGGGAGCTGTTTTTT. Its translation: CASRIGHNVLSGELFF.

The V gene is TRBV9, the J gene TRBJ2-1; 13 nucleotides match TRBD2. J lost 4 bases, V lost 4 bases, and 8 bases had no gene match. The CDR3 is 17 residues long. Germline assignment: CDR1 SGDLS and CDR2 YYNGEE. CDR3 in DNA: TGTGCCAGCAGCCCCAGACTAGCGGGGGGCCTATACAATGAGCAGTTCTTC. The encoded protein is CASSPRLAGGLYNEQFF.

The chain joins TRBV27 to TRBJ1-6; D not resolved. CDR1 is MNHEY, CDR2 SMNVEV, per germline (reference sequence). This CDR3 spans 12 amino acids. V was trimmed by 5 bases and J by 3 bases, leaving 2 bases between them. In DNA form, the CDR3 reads TGTGCCAGCAGTCTCTATAATTCACCCCTCCACTTT. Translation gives CASSLYNSPLHF.

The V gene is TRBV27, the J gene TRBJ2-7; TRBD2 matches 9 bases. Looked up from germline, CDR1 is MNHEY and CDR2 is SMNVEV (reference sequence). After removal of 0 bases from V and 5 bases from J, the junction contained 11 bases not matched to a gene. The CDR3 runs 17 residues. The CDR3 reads CASSLSGLAGLLDEQYF. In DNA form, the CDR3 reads TGTGCCAGCAGTTTATCGGGGCTAGCGGGATTACTTGACGAGCAGTACTTC.